The present T cell receptor (beta chain) was sequenced within a study of regulatory T cells in long-lasting Graves disease. Overall study: Graves' disease counted as persistent after over 5 years of antithyroid drugs with positive TSH receptor antibodies. Whole-study results and caveats: Compared with new cases, persistent Graves' patients showed reduced TCR diversity.

The time point: persistent/refractory GD, antithyroid drugs over 5 years with positive TRAb. RNA isolated from PBMCs was used to make the TCR library. Investigators prepared the TCR beta libraries by applying iRepertoire HTBI primers and Arm-PCR of CDR3 regions. TCRdb independently ran MiXCR on the multiplex PCR reads; one entry per CDR3 protein. The data hold 300,000 to 350,000 distinct CDR3 sequences, with about 20% observed a single time. The sample holds many counts of this clonotype. Its specificity is not known. This receptor was obtained from a female donor with Graves disease. Source: peripheral blood mononuclear cells (PBMCs), taken when the disease was refractory, from a patient treated with antithyroid drugs.

This CDR3 is CSARDGGQPQHF. The CDR3 DNA is TGCAGTGCTAGAGATGGAGGCCAGCCCCAGCATTTT. The V and J genes are TRBV20-1 and TRBJ1-5; the D is unclear. The germline V gene encodes CDR1 DFQATT and CDR2 SNEGSKA (reference sequence). The V gene lost 0 bases and the J gene lost 7 bases, with 7 bases spanning the gap. This CDR3 is built from 12 residues.